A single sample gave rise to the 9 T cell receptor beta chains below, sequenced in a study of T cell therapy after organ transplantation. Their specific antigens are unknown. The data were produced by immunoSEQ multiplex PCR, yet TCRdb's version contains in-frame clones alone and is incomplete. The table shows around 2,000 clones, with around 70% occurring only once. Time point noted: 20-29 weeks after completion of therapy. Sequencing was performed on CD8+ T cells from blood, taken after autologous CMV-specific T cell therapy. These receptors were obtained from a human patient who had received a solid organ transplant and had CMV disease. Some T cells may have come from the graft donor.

The CDR3 sequence is CASSLSRTGELFF. CDR3 nucleotides: TGTGCCAGCAGTTTATCAAGAACCGGGGAGCTGTTTTTT. The V gene is TRBV27, the J gene TRBJ2-2; no clear D. The CDR3 totals 13 residues. Germline CDR1 reads MNHEY; CDR2 reads SMNVEV (reference sequence). V was trimmed by 0 bases and J by 5 bases, leaving 4 bases between them.

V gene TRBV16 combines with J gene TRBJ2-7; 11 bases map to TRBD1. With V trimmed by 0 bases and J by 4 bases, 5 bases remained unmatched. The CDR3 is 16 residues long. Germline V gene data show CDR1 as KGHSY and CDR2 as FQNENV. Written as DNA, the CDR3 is TGTGCCAGCAGCCAATCTGGGGGGACAGGGGGATACGAGCAGTACTTC. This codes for CASSQSGGTGGYEQYF.

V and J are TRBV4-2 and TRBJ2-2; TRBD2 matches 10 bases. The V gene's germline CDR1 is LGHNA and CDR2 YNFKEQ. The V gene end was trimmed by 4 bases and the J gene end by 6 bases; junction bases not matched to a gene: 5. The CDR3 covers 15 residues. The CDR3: CASSPSGREAGELFF. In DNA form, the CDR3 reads TGTGCCAGCAGCCCTAGCGGGAGAGAGGCCGGGGAGCTGTTTTTT.

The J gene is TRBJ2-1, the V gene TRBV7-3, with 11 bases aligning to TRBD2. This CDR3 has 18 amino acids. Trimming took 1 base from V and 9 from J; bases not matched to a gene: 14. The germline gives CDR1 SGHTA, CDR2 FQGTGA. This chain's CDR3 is CASSLRQMVAGGPFEQFF. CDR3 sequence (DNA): TGTGCCAGCAGCTTAAGACAGATGGTAGCGGGAGGGCCGTTTGAGCAGTTCTTC.

This chain's CDR3 is CASRPPGLARKQYF. CDR3 nucleotides: TGTGCCAGCAGACCCCCGGGACTAGCTCGAAAGCAGTATTTT. The chain is built from TRBV7-9 and TRBJ2-3, with 9 bases aligning to TRBD2. The ends lost 6 bases at V and 11 bases at J; junction bases unmatched: 12. CDR1 is SEHNR, CDR2 FQNEAQ, per germline (reference sequence). The CDR3 runs to 14 residues.

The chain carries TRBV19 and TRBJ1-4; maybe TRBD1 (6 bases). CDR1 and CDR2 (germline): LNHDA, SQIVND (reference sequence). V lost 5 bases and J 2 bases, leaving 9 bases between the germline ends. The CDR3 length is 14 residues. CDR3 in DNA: TGTGCCAGTAGTTTAGGACAGACTAATGAAAAACTGTTTTTT. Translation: CASSLGQTNEKLFF.

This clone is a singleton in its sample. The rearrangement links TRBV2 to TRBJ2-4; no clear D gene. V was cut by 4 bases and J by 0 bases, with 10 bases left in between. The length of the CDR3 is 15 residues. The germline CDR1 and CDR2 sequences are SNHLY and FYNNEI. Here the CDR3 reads CASSASLLAKNIQYF. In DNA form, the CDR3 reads TGTGCCAGCAGTGCTTCTCTTTTAGCCAAAAACATTCAGTACTTC.

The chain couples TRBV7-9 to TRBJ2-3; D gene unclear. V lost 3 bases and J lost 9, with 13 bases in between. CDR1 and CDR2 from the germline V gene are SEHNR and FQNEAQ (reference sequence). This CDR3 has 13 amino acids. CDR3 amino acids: CASSLTKMETQYF. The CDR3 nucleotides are TGTGCCAGCAGCTTGACGAAGATGGAAACGCAGTATTTT.

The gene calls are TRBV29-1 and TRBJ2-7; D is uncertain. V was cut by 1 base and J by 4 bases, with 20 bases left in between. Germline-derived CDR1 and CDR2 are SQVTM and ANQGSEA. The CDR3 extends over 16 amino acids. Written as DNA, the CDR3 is TGCAGCGTTGAAGCCGTTTCCAGTTCGGAAAATTACGAGCAGTACTTC. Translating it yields CSVEAVSSSENYEQYF.